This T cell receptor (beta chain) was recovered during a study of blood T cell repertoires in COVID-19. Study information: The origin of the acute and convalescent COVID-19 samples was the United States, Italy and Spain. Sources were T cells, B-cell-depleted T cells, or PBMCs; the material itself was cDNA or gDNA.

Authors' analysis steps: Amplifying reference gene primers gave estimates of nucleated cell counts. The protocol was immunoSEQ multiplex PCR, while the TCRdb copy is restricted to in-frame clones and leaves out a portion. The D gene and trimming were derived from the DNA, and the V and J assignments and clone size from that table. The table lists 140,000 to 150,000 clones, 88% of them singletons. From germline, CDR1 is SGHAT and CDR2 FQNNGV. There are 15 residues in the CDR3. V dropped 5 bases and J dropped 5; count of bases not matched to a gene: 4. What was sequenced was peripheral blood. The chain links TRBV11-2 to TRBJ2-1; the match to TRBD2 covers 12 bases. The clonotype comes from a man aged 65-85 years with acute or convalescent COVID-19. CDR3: CASSHTSGRNNEQFF. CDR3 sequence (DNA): TGTGCCAGCAGCCATACTAGCGGGAGGAACAATGAGCAGTTCTTC.